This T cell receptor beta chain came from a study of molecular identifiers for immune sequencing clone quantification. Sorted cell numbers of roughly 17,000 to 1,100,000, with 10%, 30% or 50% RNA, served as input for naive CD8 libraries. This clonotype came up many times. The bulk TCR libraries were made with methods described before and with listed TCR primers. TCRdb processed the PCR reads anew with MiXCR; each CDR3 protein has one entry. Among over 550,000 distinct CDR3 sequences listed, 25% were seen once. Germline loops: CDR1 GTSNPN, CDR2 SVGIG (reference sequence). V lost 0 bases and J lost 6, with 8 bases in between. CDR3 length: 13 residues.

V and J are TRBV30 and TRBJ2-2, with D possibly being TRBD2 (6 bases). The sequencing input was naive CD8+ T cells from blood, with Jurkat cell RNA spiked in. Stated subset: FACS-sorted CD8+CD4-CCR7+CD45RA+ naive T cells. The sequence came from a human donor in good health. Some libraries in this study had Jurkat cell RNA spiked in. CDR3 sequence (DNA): TGTGCCTGGAGTGTATCTAGCGCCGGGGAGCTGTTTTTT. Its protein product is CAWSVSSAGELFF.